This T cell receptor (beta chain) was retrieved from a study of cytomegalovirus exposure and HLA in healthy donors. 60 Vbeta and 13 Jbeta primers were used in PCR. Method: immunoSEQ multiplex PCR; TCRdb's copy keeps in-frame clones and lacks some. The sample shows about 160,000 clones, 73% of them seen only once. When sampled, the donors appeared nominally healthy, though they likely had unrecorded immune exposures. This clone was detected only a few times. The specimen was PBMCs. The origin of this receptor is a woman between 18 and 29 years old in good health and CMV-seronegative.

Here the CDR3 reads CASSQDWDSYGDTQYF. Here the CDR3 DNA reads TGCGCCAGCAGCCAAGATTGGGACAGTTACGGGGATACGCAGTATTTT. The chain is built from TRBV4-3 and TRBJ2-3; TRBD1 matches at 7 bases. CDR3 size: 16 residues. CDR1 is LGHNA, CDR2 YSLEER, per germline. J gave up 6 bases and V 0 bases, and 9 bases lay outside the gene matches.